A single sample is the source of the 20 T cell receptor beta chains below, sequenced in a study of blood T cell repertoires in COVID-19 (dated by TCRdb to 2018 to 2021). The library was made by the immunoSEQ multiplex PCR assay. Not all clones reach the TCRdb copy of this immuneACCESS table, which keeps in-frame sequences only. Checked studies attribute under half of the gap to unresolved V genes and leave the rest unexplained. The sample yields some 80,000 clones; more than 60% were counted once. About a sixth of the sample comes from the top ten. The specimen sequenced was peripheral blood. The receptors here all came from a human donor in a cohort sampled during active COVID-19.

This clone counts as medium-sized. The chain carries TRBV6-5 and TRBJ1-2; possible D gene TRBD1, 5 bases. The CDR3 loop spans 13 amino acids. Between the trimmed V and J ends, which lost 0 bases and 4 bases, there was a span of 6 bases. Germline loops: CDR1 MNHEY, CDR2 SVGAGI. As DNA, the CDR3 is TGTGCCAGCAGTTACTCAGGGGTCTATGGCTACACCTTC. Protein sequence: CASSYSGVYGYTF.

The V and J genes are TRBV28 and TRBJ1-5; 9 bases are shared with TRBD1. This CDR3 is built from 13 residues. Germline CDR1 reads MDHEN; CDR2 reads SYDVKM. V gave up 3 bases and J gave up 8 bases; unmatched junction bases: 2. The CDR3 sequence is CASSLTGGKPQHF. The CDR3 DNA sequence: TGTGCCAGCAGTTTGACAGGGGGGAAGCCCCAGCATTTT.

CDR3 DNA sequence: TGTGCCAGTAGTTACCTCTGGTCCGGGGGGGGCACTTCGGATACGCAGTATTTT. Protein product: CASSYLWSGGGTSDTQYF. The rearrangement joins TRBV19 to TRBJ2-3; 8 positions agree with TRBD2. After removal of 5 bases from V and 6 bases from J, the junction contained 19 bases not matched to a gene. The CDR3 is 18 amino acids. In germline, CDR1 is LNHDA, CDR2 SQIVND (reference sequence).

The V and J genes are TRBV7-2 and TRBJ1-6; 7 bases map to TRBD1. The V segment lost 5 bases and the J segment 10 bases; nucleotides outside the gene matches: 5. Germline loops: CDR1 SGHTA, CDR2 FQGNSA. The CDR3 contains 13 residues. The CDR3 protein is CASSHTGESPLHF. Here the CDR3 DNA reads TGTGCCAGCAGCCACACAGGGGAATCACCCCTCCACTTT.

This clone has only one observation. The J gene is TRBJ1-2, the V gene TRBV11-2, with D possibly TRBD1 on 6 matching bases. This CDR3 is built from 12 residues. The germline V and J ends were trimmed by 5 bases and 4 bases, with 8 bases remaining between them. Looked up from germline, CDR1 is SGHAT and CDR2 is FQNNGV. This chain's CDR3 is CASSGQPYGYTF. CDR3 DNA sequence: TGTGCCAGCAGCGGACAGCCCTATGGCTACACCTTC.

This clone was counted between two and nine times. V usage is TRBV14 and J usage is TRBJ2-5, with unresolved D. Per the germline V gene, CDR1 is SGHDN and CDR2 is FVKESK. The CDR3 extends over 18 amino acids. With 4 bases removed from V and 1 base from J, the gap between germline ends came to 22 bases. The CDR3 spells CASSRKRERRRSQETQYF. The CDR3 bases are TGTGCCAGCAGCCGGAAAAGAGAAAGGCGAAGGAGCCAAGAGACCCAGTACTTC.

The rearrangement links TRBV27 to TRBJ1-1; 7 bases are shared with TRBD1. The CDR3 contains 13 residues. Germline loops: CDR1 MNHEY, CDR2 SMNVEV (reference sequence). Trimming removed 8 bases from V and 7 bases from J; junction bases left unmatched: 10. The CDR3 spells CASGLAGQIEAFF. The CDR3 coding sequence is TGTGCCAGCGGACTTGCGGGACAGATTGAAGCTTTCTTT.

V usage is TRBV5-1 and J usage is TRBJ2-7; D is undetermined. Between the trimmed V and J ends, which lost 4 bases and 0 bases, there was a span of 14 bases. The CDR3 covers 15 residues. The germline CDR1 and CDR2 sequences are SGHRS and YFSETQ. CDR3 nucleotides: TGCGCCAGCAGCCTCATCATTCACTACTCCTACGAGCAGTACTTC. It codes for CASSLIIHYSYEQYF.

The J gene is TRBJ1-5, the V gene TRBV2; 7 bases fit TRBD1. Per the germline V gene, CDR1 is SNHLY and CDR2 is FYNNEI. V dropped 6 bases and J dropped 1; count of bases not matched to a gene: 3. The CDR3 spans 14 residues. CDR3 in DNA: TGTGCCAGCAGACAACAGGGGAGCAATCAGCCCCAGCATTTT. This sequence encodes CASRQQGSNQPQHF.

J is TRBJ2-2 and V is TRBV28, with D possibly being TRBD1 (5 bases). Germline V lookup: CDR1 MDHEN, CDR2 SYDVKM. V was trimmed by 10 bases and J by 8 bases, leaving 11 bases between them. The CDR3 spans 11 residues. The DNA of the CDR3 is TGTGCCACCGAGTCAGGGGGGGAGCTGTTTTTT. Translating gives CATESGGELFF.

This chain uses TRBV2 with TRBJ2-7; 9 positions agree with TRBD1. Germline CDR1 reads SNHLY; CDR2 reads FYNNEI. J was trimmed by 1 base and V by 9 bases; bases with no gene match: 4. This CDR3 region has 13 residues. The CDR3 sequence: CARGQGLSYEQYF. CDR3 nucleotides: TGTGCCAGGGGACAGGGTCTATCCTACGAGCAGTACTTC.

V and J are TRBV2 and TRBJ1-4; possibly TRBD1 for D (5 bases). This CDR3 is built from 15 residues. The V end lost 5 bases, the J end lost 6 bases, and 16 bases lay between the germline ends. CDR1 is SNHLY, CDR2 FYNNEI, per germline. CDR3 bases: TGTGCCAGCAGTTCGACAGCTATTGGTTATGAAAAACTGTTTTTT. It specifies CASSSTAIGYEKLFF.

The table lists this clone with a few counts. The gene calls are TRBV6-6 and TRBJ1-5; D not certain. Trimming removed 5 bases from V and 4 bases from J, with 9 bases in between. Germline CDR1 is MNHNY and CDR2 is SVGAGI (reference sequence). The CDR3 sequence is 13 residues long. CDR3: CASSLAVNQPQHF. In nucleotides, the CDR3 is TGTGCCAGCAGTCTGGCGGTGAATCAGCCCCAGCATTTT.

This clone was detected ten times or more. The chain employs TRBV9 and TRBJ1-1, with 8 bases matching TRBD1. The junction had 4 bases not matched to a gene; V was cut back by 3 bases and J by 0 bases. Germline-derived CDR1 and CDR2 are SGDLS and YYNGEE. This CDR3 is built from 15 residues. CDR3 region: CASSGLTGVNTEAFF. CDR3 nucleotides: TGTGCCAGCAGCGGTTTGACAGGGGTGAACACTGAAGCTTTCTTT.

The chain uses TRBV6-6 and TRBJ1-3; a weak D match, TRBD1 (5 bases). Germline assignment: CDR1 MNHNY and CDR2 SVGAGI (reference sequence). CDR3 size: 15 residues. V was clipped by 6 bases and J by 1 base, with 13 bases between them. CDR3 loop: CASRDDGGSGNTIYF. CDR3 DNA: TGTGCCAGCAGGGACGACGGGGGATCTGGAAACACCATATATTTT.

The J gene is TRBJ2-6, the V gene TRBV4-3, with 9 bases matching TRBD1. The V and J ends lost 1 base and 2 bases, in that order; junction bases with no gene match: 0. The CDR3 length is 16 residues. Germline CDR1 reads LGHNA; CDR2 reads YSLEER. DNA for the CDR3: TGCGCCAGCAGCCAAGGGGACAGGGCTGGGGCCAACGTCCTGACTTTC. Translating it yields CASSQGDRAGANVLTF.

This chain uses TRBV11-3 with TRBJ2-1; the match to TRBD2 covers 14 bases. The germline CDR1 and CDR2 sequences are SGHNT and YENEEA. V was pared by 5 bases and J by 6 bases, with 3 bases of the junction left unmatched. There are 15 residues in the CDR3. The CDR3 protein is CASSPGTSGGNEQFF. As DNA, the CDR3 is TGTGCCAGCAGCCCTGGGACTAGCGGGGGCAATGAGCAGTTCTTC.

This clone showed up many times. The J gene is TRBJ1-1, the V gene TRBV14, with 7 bases fitting TRBD1. V shed 4 bases and J 3 bases; nucleotides not matched to a gene: 17. The CDR3 covers 18 residues. Germline CDR1 and CDR2: SGHDN and FVKESK. The CDR3 protein is CASSPWGSIGTDYTEAFF. CDR3 nucleotides: TGTGCCAGCAGCCCTTGGGGATCTATCGGGACAGATTACACTGAAGCTTTCTTT.

The genes are TRBV14 and TRBJ1-3; D possibly corresponds to TRBD1 (6 bases). The CDR3 contains 18 residues. Per germline, CDR1 SGHDN and CDR2 FVKESK. V was trimmed by 5 bases and J by 1 base, leaving 21 bases between them. The CDR3 sequence: CASSNTLDRFQSGNTIYF. DNA for the CDR3: TGTGCCAGCAGCAATACGCTGGACAGATTTCAATCTGGAAACACCATATATTTT.

V gene TRBV19 combines with J gene TRBJ2-7, with 8 bases fitting TRBD1. The ends lost 3 bases at V and 3 bases at J; junction bases unmatched: 10. Germline-derived CDR1 and CDR2 are LNHDA and SQIVND (reference sequence). This CDR3 has 16 residues. This chain's CDR3 is CASSIQGARSVYEQYF. The CDR3 nucleotides read TGTGCCAGTAGTATTCAGGGGGCGAGGTCTGTCTACGAGCAGTACTTC.